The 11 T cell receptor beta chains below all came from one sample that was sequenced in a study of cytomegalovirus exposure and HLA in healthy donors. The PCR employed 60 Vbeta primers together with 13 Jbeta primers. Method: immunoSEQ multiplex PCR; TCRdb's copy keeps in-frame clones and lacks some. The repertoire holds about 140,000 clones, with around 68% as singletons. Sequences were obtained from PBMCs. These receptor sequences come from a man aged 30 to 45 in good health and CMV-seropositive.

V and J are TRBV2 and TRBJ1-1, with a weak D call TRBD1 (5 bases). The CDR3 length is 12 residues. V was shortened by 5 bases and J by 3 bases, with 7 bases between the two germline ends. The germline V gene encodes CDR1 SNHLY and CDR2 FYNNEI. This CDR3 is CASSSGYTEAFF. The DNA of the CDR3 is TGTGCCAGCAGTTCAGGGTACACTGAAGCTTTCTTT.

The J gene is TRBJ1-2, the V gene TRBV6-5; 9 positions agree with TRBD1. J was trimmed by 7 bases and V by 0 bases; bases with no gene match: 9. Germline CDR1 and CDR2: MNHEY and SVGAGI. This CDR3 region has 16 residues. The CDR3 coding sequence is TGTGCCAGCAGTTACTCTTACTCCGGGACAGGGTTTGGCTACACCTTC. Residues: CASSYSYSGTGFGYTF.

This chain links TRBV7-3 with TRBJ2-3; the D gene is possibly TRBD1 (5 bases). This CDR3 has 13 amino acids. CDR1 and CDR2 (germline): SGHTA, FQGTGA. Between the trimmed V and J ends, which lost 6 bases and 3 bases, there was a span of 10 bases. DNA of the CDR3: TGTGCCAGCAGTTCACGACAGACAGATACGCAGTATTTT. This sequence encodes CASSSRQTDTQYF. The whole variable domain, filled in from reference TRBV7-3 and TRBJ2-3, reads GAGVSQTPSNKVTEKGKYVELRCDPISGHTALYWYRQSLGQGPEFLIYFQGTGAADDSGLPNDRFFAVRPEGSVSTLKIQRTERGDSAVYLCASSSRQTDTQYFGPGTRLTVL.

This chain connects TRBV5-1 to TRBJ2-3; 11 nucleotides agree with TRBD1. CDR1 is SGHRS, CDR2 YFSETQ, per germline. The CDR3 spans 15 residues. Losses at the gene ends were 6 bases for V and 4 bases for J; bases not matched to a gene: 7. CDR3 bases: TGCGCCAGCACCCCGGGACAGGGGGGCGCAGATACGCAGTATTTT. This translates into CASTPGQGGADTQYF.

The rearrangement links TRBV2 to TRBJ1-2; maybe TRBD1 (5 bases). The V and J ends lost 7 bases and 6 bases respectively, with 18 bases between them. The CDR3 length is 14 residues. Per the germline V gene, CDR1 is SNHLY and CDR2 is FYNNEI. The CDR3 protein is CASKRWQGWNGYTF. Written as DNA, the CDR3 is TGTGCCAGCAAGAGGTGGCAGGGTTGGAATGGCTACACCTTC.

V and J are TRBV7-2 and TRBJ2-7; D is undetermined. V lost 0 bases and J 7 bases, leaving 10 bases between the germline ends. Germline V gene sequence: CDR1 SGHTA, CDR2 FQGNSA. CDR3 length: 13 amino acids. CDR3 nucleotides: TGTGCCAGCAGCTTAGCGCTAGGAATGGAGCAGTACTTC. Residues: CASSLALGMEQYF.

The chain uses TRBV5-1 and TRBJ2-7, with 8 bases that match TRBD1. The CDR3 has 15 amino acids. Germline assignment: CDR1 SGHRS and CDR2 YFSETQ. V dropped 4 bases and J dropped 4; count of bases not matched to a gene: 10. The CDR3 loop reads CASSPGQGILYEQYF. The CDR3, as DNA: TGCGCCAGCAGCCCAGGACAGGGAATCCTATACGAGCAGTACTTC.

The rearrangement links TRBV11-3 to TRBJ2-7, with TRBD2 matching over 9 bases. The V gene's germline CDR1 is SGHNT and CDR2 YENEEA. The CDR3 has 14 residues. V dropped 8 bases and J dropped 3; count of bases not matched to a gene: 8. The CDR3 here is CASQWASGNYEQYF. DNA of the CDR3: TGTGCCAGCCAATGGGCTAGCGGGAACTACGAGCAGTACTTC. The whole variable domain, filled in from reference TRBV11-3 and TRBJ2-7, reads EAGVVQSPRYKIIEKKQPVAFWCNPISGHNTLYWYLQNLGQGPELLIRYENEEAVDDSQLPKDRFSAERLKGVDSTLKIQPAELGDSAVYLCASQWASGNYEQYFGPGTRLTVT.

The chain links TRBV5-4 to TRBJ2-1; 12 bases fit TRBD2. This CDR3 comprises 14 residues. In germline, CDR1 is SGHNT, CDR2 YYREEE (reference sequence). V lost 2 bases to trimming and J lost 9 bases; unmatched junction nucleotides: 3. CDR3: CASSLQGLAGEQFF. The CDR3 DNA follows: TGTGCCAGCAGCTTACAGGGACTAGCGGGTGAGCAGTTCTTC.

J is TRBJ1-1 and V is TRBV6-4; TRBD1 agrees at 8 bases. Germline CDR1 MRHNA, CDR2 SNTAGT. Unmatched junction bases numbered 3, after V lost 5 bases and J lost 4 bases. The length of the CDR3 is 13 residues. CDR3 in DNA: TGTGCCAGCAGTTCTCAGGGGGCCACTGAAGCTTTCTTT. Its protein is CASSSQGATEAFF.

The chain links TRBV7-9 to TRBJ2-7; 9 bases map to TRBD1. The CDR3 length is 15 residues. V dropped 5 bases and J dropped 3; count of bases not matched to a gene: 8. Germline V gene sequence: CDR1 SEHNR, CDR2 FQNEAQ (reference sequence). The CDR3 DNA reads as TGTGCCAGCAGCACGCCGACAGGGGGAGGCTACGAGCAGTACTTC. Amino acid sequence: CASSTPTGGGYEQYF.